The subject of this entry is one T cell receptor (beta chain). The target antigen is unknown. From the 5' RACE reads, TCRdb called clonotypes with MiXCR, one entry per CDR3 protein. The sample lists about 700,000 distinct CDR3 sequences; around 17% were seen once. This CDR3 contains 15 residues. In germline, CDR1 is LGHNA, CDR2 YSLEER. V shed 0 bases, J shed 7 bases, and the junction held 6 bases outside the gene matches. The data stem from a study of CD8 T cells in ankylosing spondylitis. Broader study findings: According to the report, clones linked to the disease were significantly enriched in matched synovial fluid samples taken from ankylosing spondylitis patients. Clones linked to disease, bearing a CD8+ phenotype, were relatively rare in peripheral blood. A motif in TCR beta, a set of roughly 8 highly homologous variants, appeared characteristic of ankylosing spondylitis blood.

This chain joins TRBV4-3 and TRBJ2-3; 8 nucleotides match TRBD2. This TCR came from a male donor with ankylosing spondylitis. Sequencing used blood, either unsorted or a sorted T cell fraction (not recorded which). CDR3 DNA sequence: TGCGCCAGCAGCCAAGATAAGACTAGCGCTTATACGCAGTATTTT. It is translated as CASSQDKTSAYTQYF.